This T cell receptor beta chain was observed in a study of T cell responses to AZD1222 COVID-19 vaccine (dated by TCRdb to the early 2020s). About the investigation overall: AZD1222 recipients with second doses at about 4 weeks or about 12 weeks were pooled, because spike-specific TCR depth and breadth did not differ between schedules. Trial participants were enrolled by age into subgroups of 18-55, 56-69 and 70-plus years, and about 150, 27 and 61 TCR-sequenced participants, respectively, were included in these subgroups. TCR sequencing was performed for 230 to 250 trial participants, of whom about 200 were given two doses of AZD1222 and around 26 were given two doses of MenACWY control vaccine.

Study-level results and caveats: Reportedly, close to half of the unique spike-specific TCRs recognized epitopes lying outside the regions that are mutated in the B.1.351 and B.1.1.7 variants. A significant rise in spike-specific TCR breadth and depth was observed after two AZD1222 doses relative to day 0 and relative to MenACWY recipients. Conclusions about previously exposed vaccinees were limited because only a handful of AZD1222 recipients were SARS-CoV-2 seropositive at baseline. The vaccine-associated CD4 TCRs covered the entire spike protein, and the dominant responses fell in regions 160-218 and 743-854. Because no day 14 peak-response samples were available, the repertoires could be characterized only after the peak T cell response. The 56-69-year group was small, and its depth increase did not reach significance, likely because of low power. Most participants were white British and females outnumbered males, and the authors suggested that clonal diversity may have been underestimated.

The CDR3 goes from the cysteine to the phenylalanine over 14 residues. Only the CDR3 DNA stays, 42 bases, in frame from base 1. Deletion took 5 bases off V and 2 bases off J, with a span of 12 bases between the germline ends. CDR1 is given as LGHNA and CDR2 as YNFKEQ, both from the germline V gene. Points on this clone: The antigen this receptor binds is unknown. The record has no base qualities; no much larger clone is one base away.

What the time point label conveys for this sample: baseline before first vaccination. Samples from vaccinated people were obtained from the UK trials COV001 and COV002, which included a single-blind randomized controlled phase 2/3 trial of AZD1222 (ChAdOx1 nCoV-19) in healthy adults. For TCRbeta chain sequencing, PBMC samples from trial participants were taken at day 0 and at day 28 after the second dose. The CDR3 regions of human TCRbeta chains were subjected to immunosequencing. Under the source paper's analysis protocol: TCRs in the repertoires were compared against a reference library of SARS-CoV-2-specific TCRs that had been generated with the MIRA antigen-specificity platform. Breadth meant the fraction of unique TCRs that were SARS-CoV-2-associated, whereas depth meant the fraction of total T cells that were SARS-CoV-2-associated. Using the MIRA data, every spike-specific TCR was mapped to the spike region that the TCR reacted to and assigned to either a CD4 or a CD8 class. Log10-transformed breadth and depth values were compared by one-way ANOVA with Sidak's multiple comparisons tests. As stored in TCRdb, this immuneACCESS dataset retains in-frame rearrangements with V and J assigned. A fraction of the clones does not appear; measured against another copy, unresolved V genes explain less than half of the discrepancy, and the remainder lacks a known reason. V and J calls and clone size are those listed in that table; D and trimming were worked out from the DNA. The sample data list some 150,000 clones, and around 90% of these were observed just once. The ten largest make up more than 5% of the sample.

Sequenced material: peripheral blood, taken on day 0 of AZD1222 vaccination. This clonotype was sampled from an adult in good health. The sequence joins TRBV4-2 to TRBJ1-2; the D gene is not confidently resolved. The encoded CDR3 is CASSKKDENYGYTF. Here is the DNA: TGTGCCAGCAGCAAAAAGGACGAGAACTATGGCTACACCTTC.